This T cell receptor beta chain derives from a study of immune cell composition in non-small cell lung cancer. Measured with immunoSEQ multiplex PCR; TCRdb has only the in-frame clones, and not every one. The sample has 7,500 to 9,000 clones, 68% seen once. The CDR3 runs 14 residues. CDR1 KGHSH and CDR2 LQKENI come from the germline V gene. With V trimmed by 2 bases and J by 4 bases, 3 bases remained unmatched. Sequencing was done on a sample of lung tumor tissue. The chain links TRBV18 to TRBJ2-7, with 9 bases matching TRBD1. The source of this sequence is a human donor with non-small cell lung cancer. The CDR3 loop reads CASSPRQGVYEQYF. The CDR3 DNA sequence: TGTGCCAGCTCACCAAGACAGGGGGTATACGAGCAGTACTTC.